A selection of T cell receptor beta chains follows, all from one sample in a study of Ad26.COV2.S vaccination and SARS-CoV-2 variants. Sequencing used immunoSEQ multiplex PCR; TCRdb keeps in-frame clones, though not all of them. The sample lists about 680,000 clones, roughly 90% occurring once. Material: peripheral blood, obtained in a trial of Ad26.COV2.S vaccine versus placebo. Source of these receptors: a person aged 18 to 65 who received the Ad26.COV2.S COVID-19 vaccine or a placebo. Both conserved end residues are part of each CDR3. The order of the fields is V gene, D gene, clone size, J gene, CDR3 DNA, CDR3 protein. The D gene is left open where the match is weak. For some rows the clone size is stated as once, few or many, or as a class when expanded; others skip it.

V gene: TRBV4-1; D gene: TRBD1; clone size: NA; J gene: TRBJ1-2; CDR3 DNA: TGCGCCAGCAGCTCCGGGACAGGGCTTGATCGCTACACCTTC; CDR3 protein: CASSSGTGLDRYTF
V gene: TRBV5-6; D gene: TRBD1; clone size: once; J gene: TRBJ1-2; CDR3 DNA: TGTGCCAGCAGCCCGACAGGGGGGAACTATGGCTACACCTTC; CDR3 protein: CASSPTGGNYGYTF
V gene: TRBV19; D gene: NA; clone size: NA; J gene: TRBJ1-3; CDR3 DNA: TGTGCCAGTAGTTCTGGGGACCCCTCCACGTTCTCTGGAAACACCATATATTTT; CDR3 protein: CASSSGDPSTFSGNTIYF
V gene: TRBV25-1; D gene: NA; clone size: NA; J gene: TRBJ1-5; CDR3 DNA: TGTGCCAGCTGCACCTCTTCCTTTCAATATATCAATCAGCCCCAGCATTTT; CDR3 protein: CASCTSSFQYINQPQHF
V gene: TRBV4-2; D gene: NA; clone size: NA; J gene: TRBJ1-2; CDR3 DNA: TGTGCCAGCAGCCATCCGGGGACGGATTCCTATGGCTACACCTTC; CDR3 protein: CASSHPGTDSYGYTF
V gene: TRBV6-5; D gene: NA; clone size: NA; J gene: TRBJ2-7; CDR3 DNA: TGTGCCAGCGGCTTCGGCTACGAGCAGTACTTC; CDR3 protein: CASGFGYEQYF
V gene: TRBV13; D gene: NA; clone size: NA; J gene: TRBJ2-5; CDR3 DNA: TGTGCCAGCAGCCTAGGGGGGGGCATGTTGATAGAGACCCAGTACTTC; CDR3 protein: CASSLGGGMLIETQYF
V gene: TRBV6-5; D gene: NA; clone size: NA; J gene: TRBJ2-4; CDR3 DNA: TGTGCCAGCGGTAGGGGGGGAAGCATTCAGTACTTC; CDR3 protein: CASGRGGSIQYF
V gene: TRBV27; D gene: TRBD2; clone size: NA; J gene: TRBJ2-1; CDR3 DNA: TGTGCCAGCAGGTTTACCAGCGGGGGGGCCTACAATGAGCAGTTCTTC; CDR3 protein: CASRFTSGGAYNEQFF
V gene: TRBV25-1; D gene: NA; clone size: NA; J gene: TRBJ1-2; CDR3 DNA: TGTGCCAGCAGTGGAACTTCCCCAGGGATTCGGGGCTACACCTTC; CDR3 protein: CASSGTSPGIRGYTF
V gene: TRBV5-1; D gene: NA; clone size: NA; J gene: TRBJ2-7; CDR3 DNA: TGCGCCAGCAGCCCTGCTGCAGGGATTTCTTACGAGCAGTACTTC; CDR3 protein: CASSPAAGISYEQYF
V gene: TRBV5-4; D gene: NA; clone size: NA; J gene: TRBJ1-1; CDR3 DNA: TGTGCCAGCAGCCCCGGGACTAGGAACACTGAAGCTTTCTTT; CDR3 protein: CASSPGTRNTEAFF
V gene: TRBV4-2; D gene: NA; clone size: NA; J gene: TRBJ2-7; CDR3 DNA: TGTGCCAGCAGCCAAGATTTTAGCCTTAGCCCGTCGAGCACAATCTACGAGCAGTACTTC; CDR3 protein: CASSQDFSLSPSSTIYEQYF
V gene: TRBV6-5; D gene: NA; clone size: NA; J gene: TRBJ2-4; CDR3 DNA: TGTGCCAGCTCATGGGAGCACGAAAACATTCAGTACTTC; CDR3 protein: CASSWEHENIQYF
V gene: TRBV27; D gene: TRBD2; clone size: NA; J gene: TRBJ2-3; CDR3 DNA: TGTGCCAGCAGTTTAGGGGACTACCCTACCACAGATACGCAGTATTTT; CDR3 protein: CASSLGDYPTTDTQYF
V gene: TRBV30; D gene: NA; clone size: NA; J gene: TRBJ1-3; CDR3 DNA: TGTGCCTGGAGGGACAGCTCTGGAAACACCATATATTTT; CDR3 protein: CAWRDSSGNTIYF
V gene: TRBV19; D gene: NA; clone size: NA; J gene: TRBJ2-6; CDR3 DNA: TGTGCCAGTCGAGGCCAACAGGAGTGGGCCAACGTCCTGACTTTC; CDR3 protein: CASRGQQEWANVLTF
V gene: TRBV6-2/TRBV6-3; D gene: NA; clone size: NA; J gene: TRBJ2-1; CDR3 DNA: TGTGCCAGCAGTACCCCAGGAGGGAGGCCCTACAATGAGCAGTTCTTC; CDR3 protein: CASSTPGGRPYNEQFF
V gene: TRBV24-1; D gene: TRBD2; clone size: NA; J gene: TRBJ2-3; CDR3 DNA: TGTGCCACCAGTGACCACTCGGGACTAGCGGGAGGGCTTGCCACAGATACGCAGTATTTT; CDR3 protein: CATSDHSGLAGGLATDTQYF
V gene: TRBV19; D gene: NA; clone size: NA; J gene: TRBJ1-5; CDR3 DNA: TGTGCCAGTAGTATACAGGAATATAGCAATCAGCCCCAGCATTTT; CDR3 protein: CASSIQEYSNQPQHF
V gene: TRBV6-5; D gene: TRBD1; clone size: NA; J gene: TRBJ2-1; CDR3 DNA: TGTGCCAGCAGGAGGGGACAGAGCTCCTACAATGAGCAGTTCTTC; CDR3 protein: CASRRGQSSYNEQFF
V gene: TRBV10-3; D gene: TRBD2; clone size: NA; J gene: TRBJ2-1; CDR3 DNA: TGTGCCATCAAGACTAGCGGCCTGGAGCAGTTCTTC; CDR3 protein: CAIKTSGLEQFF
V gene: TRBV10-3; D gene: NA; clone size: NA; J gene: TRBJ2-7; CDR3 DNA: TGTGCCATCAGGTCAGCCTCCTACGAGCAGTACTTC; CDR3 protein: CAIRSASYEQYF
V gene: TRBV7-2; D gene: NA; clone size: NA; J gene: TRBJ2-1; CDR3 DNA: TGTGCCAGCAGCTTAAACAGGGACAATGAGCAGTTCTTC; CDR3 protein: CASSLNRDNEQFF